This T cell receptor (beta chain) was found in a study of human T cells and chemical hapten exposure. The wider study: The study patch tested 0.01% DPC on the upper back and read results at 6 days. Study results and limitations: The study found expanded TCRs formed significantly more large CDR3 similarity clusters than controls.

Library construction involved attaching unique molecular identifiers to individual cDNA molecules, which allowed quantitative, reproducible TCR counting. Using its own MiXCR run on the reads, TCRdb lists one record per CDR3 protein. The data hold 4,800 or so distinct CDR3 sequences, with approximately 60% observed a single time. A word on this clonotype: What it binds is not known.

Documented treatment: therapeutic diphenylcyclopropenone sensitization with weekly scalp DPC. Total RNA was isolated from unfractionated whole blood. Trimming cost V 5 bases and J 4 bases; bases outside gene matches: 5. In germline, CDR1 is SNHLY, CDR2 FYNNEI. This CDR3 contains 14 residues. This receptor was obtained from an adult with alopecia areata. Some clones in this sample may be carry-over from other donors' samples. This table probably holds off-target reads from a library built for another chain. Source: whole blood, taken before DPC sensitization or 2, 6, or about 24 weeks after (not recorded which). This rearrangement joins TRBV2 to TRBJ2-4; 7 bases are a match to TRBD1. The CDR3 loop reads CASSLRDSKNIQYF. The CDR3 bases are TGTGCCAGCAGTCTCCGGGACAGTAAAAACATTCAGTACTTC.